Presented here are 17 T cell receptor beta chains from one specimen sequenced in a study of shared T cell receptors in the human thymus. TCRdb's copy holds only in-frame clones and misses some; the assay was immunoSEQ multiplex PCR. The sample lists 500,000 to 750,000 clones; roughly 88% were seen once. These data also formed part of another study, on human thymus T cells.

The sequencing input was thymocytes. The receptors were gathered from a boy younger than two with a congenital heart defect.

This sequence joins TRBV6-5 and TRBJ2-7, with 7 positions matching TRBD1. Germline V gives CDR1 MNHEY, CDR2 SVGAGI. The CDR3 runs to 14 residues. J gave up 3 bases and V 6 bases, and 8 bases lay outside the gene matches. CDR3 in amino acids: CASSVGQVRYEQYF. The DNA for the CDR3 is TGTGCCAGCAGCGTCGGACAGGTCCGCTACGAGCAGTACTTC.

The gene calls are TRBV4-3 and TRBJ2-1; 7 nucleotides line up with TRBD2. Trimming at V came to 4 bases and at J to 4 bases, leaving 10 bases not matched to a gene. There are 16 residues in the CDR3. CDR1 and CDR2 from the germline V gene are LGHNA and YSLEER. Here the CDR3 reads CASSPWASGLYNEQFF. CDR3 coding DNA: TGCGCCAGCAGCCCCTGGGCTAGCGGACTTTACAATGAGCAGTTCTTC.

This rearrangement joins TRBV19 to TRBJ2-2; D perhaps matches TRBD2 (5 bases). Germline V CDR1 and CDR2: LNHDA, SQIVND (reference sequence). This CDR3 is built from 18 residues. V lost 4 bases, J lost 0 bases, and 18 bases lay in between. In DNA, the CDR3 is TGTGCCAGTAGTACCTCAGAGACTACCACCGCGAACACCGGGGAGCTGTTTTTT. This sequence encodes CASSTSETTTANTGELFF. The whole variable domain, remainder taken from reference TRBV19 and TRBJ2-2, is DGGITQSPKYLFRKEGQNVTLSCEQNLNHDAMYWYRQDPGQGLRLIYYSQIVNDFQKGDIAEGYSVSREKKESFPLTVTSAQKNPTAFYLCASSTSETTTANTGELFFGEGSRLTVL.

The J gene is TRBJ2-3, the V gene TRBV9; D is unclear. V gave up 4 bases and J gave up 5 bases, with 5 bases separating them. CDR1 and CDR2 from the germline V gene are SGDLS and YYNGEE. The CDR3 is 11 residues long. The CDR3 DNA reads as TGTGCCAGCAGCCCCGTAGATACGCAGTATTTT. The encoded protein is CASSPVDTQYF.

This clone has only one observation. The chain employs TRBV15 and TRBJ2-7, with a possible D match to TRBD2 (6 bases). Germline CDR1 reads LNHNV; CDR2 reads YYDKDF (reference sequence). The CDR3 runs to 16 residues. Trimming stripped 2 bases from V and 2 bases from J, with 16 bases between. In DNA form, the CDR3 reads TGTGCCACCAGCAGACCTCGGAGGGACGGAACCTACGAGCAGTACTTC. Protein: CATSRPRRDGTYEQYF.

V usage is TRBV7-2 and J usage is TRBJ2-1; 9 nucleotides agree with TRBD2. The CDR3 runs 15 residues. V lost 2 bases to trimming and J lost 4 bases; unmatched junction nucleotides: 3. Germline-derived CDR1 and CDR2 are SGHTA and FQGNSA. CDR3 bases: TGTGCCAGCAGCTTACGCGGGAGGGCTTACAATGAGCAGTTCTTC. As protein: CASSLRGRAYNEQFF.

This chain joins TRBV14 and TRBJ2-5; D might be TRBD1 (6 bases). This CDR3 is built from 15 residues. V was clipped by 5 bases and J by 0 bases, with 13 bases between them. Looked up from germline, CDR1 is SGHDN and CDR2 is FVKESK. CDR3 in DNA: TGTGCCAGCAGCAAACTAAACAGGGACCAAGAGACCCAGTACTTC. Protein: CASSKLNRDQETQYF.

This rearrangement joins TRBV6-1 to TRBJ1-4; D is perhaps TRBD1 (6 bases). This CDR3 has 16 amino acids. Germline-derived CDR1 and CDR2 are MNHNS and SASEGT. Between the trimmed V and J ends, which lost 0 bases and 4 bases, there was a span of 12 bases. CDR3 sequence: CASSEASGGGNEKLFF. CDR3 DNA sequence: TGTGCCAGCAGTGAAGCTTCGGGAGGGGGTAATGAAAAACTGTTTTTT.

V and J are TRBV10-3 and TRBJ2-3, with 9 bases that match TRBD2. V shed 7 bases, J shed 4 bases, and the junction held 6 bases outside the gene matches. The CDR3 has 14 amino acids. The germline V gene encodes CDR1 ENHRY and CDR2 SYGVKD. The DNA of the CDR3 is TGTGCCATCAAATACAGCGGGAGGCCAGATACGCAGTATTTT. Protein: CAIKYSGRPDTQYF.

Here the CDR3 reads CASSQPDSRSPQQETQYF. CDR3 nucleotide sequence: TGCGCCAGCAGCCAACCGGACTCCCGCTCCCCCCAACAAGAGACCCAGTACTTC. The J gene is TRBJ2-5, the V gene TRBV4-1, with a weak D call TRBD2 (5 bases). Germline V gives CDR1 MGHRA, CDR2 YSYEKL. V gave up 2 bases and J gave up 2 bases, with 21 bases separating them. The CDR3 has 18 residues.

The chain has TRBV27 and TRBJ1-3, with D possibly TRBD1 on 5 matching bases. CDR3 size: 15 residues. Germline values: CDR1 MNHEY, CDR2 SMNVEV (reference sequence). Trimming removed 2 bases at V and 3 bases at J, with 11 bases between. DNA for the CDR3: TGTGCCAGCAGTTTACAGGGCCAAAGTGGAAACACCATATATTTT. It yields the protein CASSLQGQSGNTIYF.

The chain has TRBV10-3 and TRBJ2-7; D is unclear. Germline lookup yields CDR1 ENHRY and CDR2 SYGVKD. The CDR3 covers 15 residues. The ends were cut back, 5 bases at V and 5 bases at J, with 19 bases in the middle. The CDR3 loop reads CAISPLSLVSHEQYF. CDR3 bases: TGTGCCATCAGTCCCCTTTCCCTAGTAAGCCACGAGCAGTACTTC.

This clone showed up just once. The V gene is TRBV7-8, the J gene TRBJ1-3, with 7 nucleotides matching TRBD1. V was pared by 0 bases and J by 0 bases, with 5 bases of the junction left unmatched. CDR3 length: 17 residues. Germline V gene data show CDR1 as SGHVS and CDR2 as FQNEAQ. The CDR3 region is CASSLARDSHSGNTIYF. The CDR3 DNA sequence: TGTGCCAGCAGCTTAGCCCGGGACAGCCACTCTGGAAACACCATATATTTT. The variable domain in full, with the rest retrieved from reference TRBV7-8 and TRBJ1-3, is GAGVSQSPRYKVAKRGQDVALRCDPISGHVSLFWYQQALGQGPEFLTYFQNEAQLDKSGLPSDRFFAERPEGSVSTLKIQRTQQEDSAVYLCASSLARDSHSGNTIYFGEGSWLTVV.

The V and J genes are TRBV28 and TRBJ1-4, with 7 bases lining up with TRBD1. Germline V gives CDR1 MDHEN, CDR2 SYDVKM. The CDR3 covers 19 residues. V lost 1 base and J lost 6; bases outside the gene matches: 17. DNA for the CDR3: TGTGCCAGCAGTTTATTGGTTCCCCGTGACACAGGGGATGATGAAAAACTGTTTTTT. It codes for CASSLLVPRDTGDDEKLFF. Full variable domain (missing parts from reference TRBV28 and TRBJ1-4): DVKVTQSSRYLVKRTGEKVFLECVQDMDHENMFWYRQDPGLGLRLIYFSYDVKMKEKGDIPEGYSVSREKKERFSLILESASTNQTSMYLCASSLLVPRDTGDDEKLFFGSGTQLSVL.

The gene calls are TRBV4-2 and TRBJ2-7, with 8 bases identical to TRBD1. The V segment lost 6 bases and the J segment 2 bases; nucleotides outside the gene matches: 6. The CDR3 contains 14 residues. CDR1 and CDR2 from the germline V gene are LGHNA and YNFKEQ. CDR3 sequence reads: CASRMGQATYEQYF. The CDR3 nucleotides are TGTGCCAGCAGAATGGGACAGGCAACCTACGAGCAGTACTTC.

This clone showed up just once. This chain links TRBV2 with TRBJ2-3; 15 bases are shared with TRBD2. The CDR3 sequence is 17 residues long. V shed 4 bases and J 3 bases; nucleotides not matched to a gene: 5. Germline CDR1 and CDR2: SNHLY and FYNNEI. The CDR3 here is CASSGTSGRAGTDTQYF. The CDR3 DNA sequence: TGTGCCAGCAGTGGGACTAGCGGGAGGGCCGGGACAGATACGCAGTATTTT.

CDR3 loop: CASSLSAGVGELFF. The DNA of the CDR3 is TGTGCCAGCAGCCTATCAGCGGGAGTGGGGGAGCTGTTTTTT. The rearrangement links TRBV14 to TRBJ2-2; 8 bases fit TRBD2. The ends lost 4 bases at V and 8 bases at J; junction bases unmatched: 6. The germline CDR1 and CDR2 sequences are SGHDN and FVKESK. The CDR3 extends over 14 amino acids.